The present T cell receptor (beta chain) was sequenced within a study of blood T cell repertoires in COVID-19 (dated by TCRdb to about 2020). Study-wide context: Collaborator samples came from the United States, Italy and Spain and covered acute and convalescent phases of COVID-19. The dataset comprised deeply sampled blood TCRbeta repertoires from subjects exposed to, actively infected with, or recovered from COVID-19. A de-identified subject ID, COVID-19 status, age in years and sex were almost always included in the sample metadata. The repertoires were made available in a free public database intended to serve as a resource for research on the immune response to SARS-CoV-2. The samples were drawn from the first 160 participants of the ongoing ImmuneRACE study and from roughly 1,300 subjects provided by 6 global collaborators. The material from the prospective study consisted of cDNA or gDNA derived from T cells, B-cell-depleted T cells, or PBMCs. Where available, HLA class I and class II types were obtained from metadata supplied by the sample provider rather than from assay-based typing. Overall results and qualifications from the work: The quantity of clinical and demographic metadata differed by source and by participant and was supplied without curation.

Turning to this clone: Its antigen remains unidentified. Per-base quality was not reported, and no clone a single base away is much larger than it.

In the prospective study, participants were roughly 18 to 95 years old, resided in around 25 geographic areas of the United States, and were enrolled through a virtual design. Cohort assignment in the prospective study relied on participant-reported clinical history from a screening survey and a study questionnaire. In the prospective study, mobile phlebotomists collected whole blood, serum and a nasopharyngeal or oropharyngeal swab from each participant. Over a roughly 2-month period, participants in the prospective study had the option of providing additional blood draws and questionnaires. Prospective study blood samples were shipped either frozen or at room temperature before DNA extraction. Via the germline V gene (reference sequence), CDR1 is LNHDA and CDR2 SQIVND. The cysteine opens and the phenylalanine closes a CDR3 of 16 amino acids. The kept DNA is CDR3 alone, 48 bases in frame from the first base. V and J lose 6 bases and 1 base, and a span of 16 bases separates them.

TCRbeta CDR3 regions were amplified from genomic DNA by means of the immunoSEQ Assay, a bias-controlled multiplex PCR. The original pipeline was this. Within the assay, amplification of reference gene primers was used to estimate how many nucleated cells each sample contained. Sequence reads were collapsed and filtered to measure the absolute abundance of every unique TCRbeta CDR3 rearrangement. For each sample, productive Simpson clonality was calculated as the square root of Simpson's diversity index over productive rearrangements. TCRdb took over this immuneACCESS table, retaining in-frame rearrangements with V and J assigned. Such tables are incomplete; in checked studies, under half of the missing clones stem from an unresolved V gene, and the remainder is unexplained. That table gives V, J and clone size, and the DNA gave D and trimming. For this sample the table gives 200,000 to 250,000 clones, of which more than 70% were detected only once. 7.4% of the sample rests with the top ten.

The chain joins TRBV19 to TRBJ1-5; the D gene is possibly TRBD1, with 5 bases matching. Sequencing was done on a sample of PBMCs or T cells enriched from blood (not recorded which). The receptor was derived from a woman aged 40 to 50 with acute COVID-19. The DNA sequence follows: TGTGCCAGTAGCAATTCCAGGGTGTGGAGCAATCAGCCCCAGCATTTT. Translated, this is CASSNSRVWSNQPQHF.